The next 8 T cell receptor beta chains were all read from a single sample in a study of cytomegalovirus exposure and HLA in healthy donors. The PCR contained 60 Vbeta and 13 Jbeta primers. Sequencing used immunoSEQ multiplex PCR; TCRdb keeps in-frame clones, though not all of them. Among about 130,000 clones, 75% to 85% were seen once, and the ten largest hold approximately 2.5%. The specimen was PBMCs. These receptor sequences come from a middle-aged man in good health and CMV-seronegative.

This clone occurred a few times. The rearrangement joins TRBV6-4 to TRBJ2-7, with D perhaps matching TRBD1 (6 bases). The CDR3 extends over 15 amino acids. Germline CDR1 MRHNA, CDR2 SNTAGT. Trimming took 6 bases from V and 0 from J, leaving 15 bases between them. CDR3 sequence reads: CASRAGTISSYEQYF. DNA of the CDR3: TGTGCCAGCAGGGCCGGGACAATCAGCTCCTACGAGCAGTACTTC.

V and J are TRBV30 and TRBJ1-4; no clear D. Trimming stripped 5 bases from V and 7 bases from J, with 8 bases between. The CDR3 runs 11 residues. From germline, CDR1 is GTSNPN and CDR2 SVGIG (reference sequence). In nucleotides, the CDR3 is TGTGCCTGGCGGAGAGGTGAAAAACTGTTTTTT. It is translated as CAWRRGEKLFF.

This clone was detected only a few times. J is TRBJ1-1 and V is TRBV27; tentatively, D is TRBD1 (6 bases). CDR1 MNHEY and CDR2 SMNVEV come from the germline V gene (reference sequence). V lost 3 bases to trimming and J lost 4 bases, with 9 bases between them. This CDR3 contains 13 residues. CDR3 amino acids: CASSFQGRTEAFF. The DNA of the CDR3 is TGTGCCAGCAGTTTTCAGGGGCGCACTGAAGCTTTCTTT.

V is TRBV11-2 and J is TRBJ1-2; the match to TRBD1 covers 8 bases. CDR1 is SGHAT, CDR2 FQNNGV, per germline. This CDR3 is 16 amino acids long. V gave up 1 base and J gave up 4 bases; unmatched junction bases: 8. The CDR3 protein is CASSLVGRGHRYGYTF. The CDR3 coding sequence is TGTGCCAGCAGCTTAGTTGGCAGGGGGCATCGCTATGGCTACACCTTC.

This chain uses TRBV19 with TRBJ1-5; 10 bases agree with TRBD1. Germline V gives CDR1 LNHDA, CDR2 SQIVND (reference sequence). The CDR3 runs 13 residues. Trimming removed 9 bases from V and 7 bases from J; junction bases left unmatched: 6. CDR3 region: CASRGQGYQPQHF. For the CDR3, the DNA is TGTGCCAGCCGGGGACAGGGGTACCAGCCCCAGCATTTT.

The chain uses TRBV7-3 and TRBJ2-3; D possibly corresponds to TRBD2 (6 bases). There are 14 residues in the CDR3. CDR1 SGHTA and CDR2 FQGTGA come from the germline V gene. The germline V and J ends were trimmed by 5 bases and 1 base, with 10 bases remaining between them. The CDR3 DNA reads TGTGCCAGCAGCAATAGGGAGGGCACAGATACGCAGTATTTT. It encodes CASSNREGTDTQYF.

This clone occurred a few times. The chain couples TRBV7-2 to TRBJ2-3, with TRBD2 matching over 8 bases. Germline values: CDR1 SGHTA, CDR2 FQGNSA. J lost 6 bases, V lost 5 bases, and 13 bases had no gene match. The CDR3 is 16 amino acids. This chain's CDR3 is CASSGPLAALRDTQYF. In DNA form, the CDR3 reads TGTGCCAGCAGCGGCCCACTAGCGGCCCTTAGGGATACGCAGTATTTT.

This chain uses TRBV6-5 with TRBJ1-6, with D possibly being TRBD1 (6 bases). Germline values: CDR1 MNHEY, CDR2 SVGAGI. V was shortened by 7 bases and J by 7 bases, with 14 bases between the two germline ends. This CDR3 has 14 amino acids. The CDR3 spells CASTNTQGNSPLHF. CDR3 DNA sequence: TGTGCCAGCACCAATACCCAGGGGAATTCACCCCTCCACTTT.